These 16 T cell receptor beta chains came from one sample sequenced in a study of long-term antiretroviral therapy in people with HIV. Assay version v3.0 of immunoSEQ was used, and it was run at survey level. Sequencing used immunoSEQ multiplex PCR; TCRdb keeps in-frame clones, though not all of them. Among fewer than 20,000 clones listed, about 81% were seen once. The sequencing here drew on unsorted PBMCs, taken 0.3 years after starting antiretroviral therapy. These receptors were obtained from a woman aged 45 to 65 with HIV.

The chain has TRBV5-1 and TRBJ2-5, with TRBD2 matching 12 bases. Losses at the gene ends were 0 bases for V and 5 bases for J; bases not matched to a gene: 2. The CDR3 consists of 15 residues. The germline V gene encodes CDR1 SGHRS and CDR2 YFSETQ. This CDR3 reads CASSLAGTSGETQYF. CDR3 in DNA: TGCGCCAGCAGCTTGGCTGGGACTAGCGGGGAGACCCAGTACTTC.

The rearrangement joins TRBV27 to TRBJ2-7; D is ambiguous. The ends were cut back, 8 bases at V and 5 bases at J, with 13 bases in the middle. This CDR3 region has 12 residues. Germline loops: CDR1 MNHEY, CDR2 SMNVEV (reference sequence). Here the CDR3 reads CASLNPPNEQYF. In DNA form, the CDR3 reads TGTGCCAGCTTGAATCCCCCTAACGAGCAGTACTTC.

The genes are TRBV7-2 and TRBJ2-7, with 9 bases fitting TRBD2. Germline V gives CDR1 SGHTA, CDR2 FQGNSA. The CDR3 contains 13 residues. V dropped 4 bases and J dropped 6; count of bases not matched to a gene: 4. The chain's CDR3 is CASSSLAGSEQYV. Written as DNA, the CDR3 is TGTGCCAGCAGCTCCCTAGCGGGGAGCGAGCAGTACGTC.

The chain couples TRBV7-9 to TRBJ1-5; no definite D call. The germline V gene encodes CDR1 SEHNR and CDR2 FQNEAQ (reference sequence). The CDR3 contains 15 residues. V was clipped by 6 bases and J by 1 base, with 13 bases between them. DNA of the CDR3: TGTGCCAGCAGTTCCGACCGGAGAAGCAATCAGCCCCAGCATTTT. This codes for CASSSDRRSNQPQHF.

This clone has a handful of counts. The CDR3 is CASSRTGDRGNQPQHF. The CDR3 DNA reads TGTGCCAGCAGCCGTACTGGAGACAGGGGAAATCAGCCCCAGCATTTT. V gene TRBV6-6 combines with J gene TRBJ1-5, with 8 bases fitting TRBD1. Germline CDR1 reads MNHNY; CDR2 reads SVGAGI (reference sequence). CDR3 length: 16 amino acids. V was pared by 6 bases and J by 4 bases, with 11 bases of the junction left unmatched.

This sequence joins TRBV6-1 and TRBJ2-7; 7 nucleotides line up with TRBD1. V gave up 7 bases and J gave up 0 bases; unmatched junction bases: 3. There are 13 residues in the CDR3. Germline V gene data show CDR1 as MNHNS and CDR2 as SASEGT. CDR3 region: CASNRDSSYEQYF. Here the CDR3 DNA reads TGTGCCAGCAACAGGGACAGCTCCTACGAGCAGTACTTC.

CDR3 in DNA: TGTGCCTGGAGTGGGACAACCACACCGTACGAGCAGTACGTC. It specifies CAWSGTTTPYEQYV. This chain connects TRBV30 to TRBJ2-7; D possibly corresponds to TRBD1 (5 bases). Germline CDR1 and CDR2: GTSNPN and SVGIG (reference sequence). V was pared by 1 base and J by 4 bases, with 14 bases between. The CDR3 has 14 amino acids.

The CDR3: CASSSQQGAWNEQFF. CDR3 nucleotide sequence: TGCGCCAGCAGTTCTCAACAGGGGGCATGGAATGAGCAGTTCTTC. The V gene is TRBV5-1, the J gene TRBJ2-1; 9 positions agree with TRBD1. From germline, CDR1 is SGHRS and CDR2 YFSETQ. This CDR3 region has 15 residues. The trim removed 5 bases at V and 7 bases at J, leaving 10 bases unmatched.

This chain links TRBV11-3 with TRBJ2-1, with D uncertain. V shed 1 base and J shed 4 bases, with 8 bases lying between them. In germline, CDR1 is SGHNT, CDR2 YENEEA. The CDR3 length is 14 residues. The CDR3 spells CASSLGEAYNEQFF. CDR3 DNA: TGTGCCAGCAGCTTAGGCGAAGCTTACAATGAGCAGTTCTTC.

The V gene is TRBV6-1, the J gene TRBJ2-7; a weak D match, TRBD1 (6 bases). Trimming removed 4 bases at V and 6 bases at J, with 13 bases between. The CDR3 has 13 amino acids. In germline, CDR1 is MNHNS, CDR2 SASEGT. The CDR3 here is CASSVVQGPEQYF. The CDR3 coding sequence is TGTGCCAGCAGTGTTGTACAGGGCCCCGAGCAGTACTTC.

The V call is TRBV29-1, the J call TRBJ2-7, with a tentative D call TRBD2 (5 bases). The CDR3 is 13 residues long. V shed 7 bases and J shed 0 bases, with 13 bases lying between them. CDR1 is SQVTM and CDR2 is ANQGSEA in the germline V gene. The CDR3, as DNA: TGCAGCGCTGCCCGGGATGCCTCCTACGAGCAGTACTTC. The encoded protein is CSAARDASYEQYF.

The chain carries TRBV20-1 and TRBJ1-1; D unclear. Germline-derived CDR1 and CDR2 are DFQATT and SNEGSKA (reference sequence). Between the trimmed V and J ends, which lost 6 bases and 4 bases, there was a span of 9 bases. This CDR3 spans 11 amino acids. The CDR3 here is CSASAGTEAFF. DNA of the CDR3: TGCAGTGCGTCGGCGGGCACTGAAGCTTTCTTT.

The genes are TRBV27 and TRBJ1-1; D is unresolved. CDR1 and CDR2 from the germline V gene are MNHEY and SMNVEV (reference sequence). The CDR3 has 15 amino acids. Trimming cost V 3 bases and J 1 base, with 12 bases left between them. CDR3 nucleotides: TGTGCCAGCAGTTTTAATAATAGGGCGAACACTGAAGCTTTCTTT. Amino acid sequence: CASSFNNRANTEAFF.

V and J are TRBV11-2 and TRBJ2-4, with 11 bases aligning to TRBD2. The CDR3 loop spans 15 amino acids. Trimming cost V 3 bases and J 9 bases; bases outside gene matches: 7. The germline V gene has CDR1 SGHAT and CDR2 FQNNGV. The CDR3 DNA reads TGTGCCAGCAGCTTCGGTAGCGGGGGGGCCGGCATTCAGTACTTC. This translates into CASSFGSGGAGIQYF.

This clone is termed large. CDR3 DNA: TGTGCCAGTAGTATAGGATGGGAAGAAGCTTTCTTT. Translating gives CASSIGWEEAFF. This chain connects TRBV19 to TRBJ1-1; D call uncertain. CDR1 and CDR2 (germline): LNHDA, SQIVND (reference sequence). The CDR3 is made up of 12 amino acids. The V and J ends lost 1 base and 8 bases respectively, with 8 bases between them. Full variable domain (missing parts from reference TRBV19 and TRBJ1-1): DGGITQSPKYLFRKEGQNVTLSCEQNLNHDAMYWYRQDPGQGLRLIYYSQIVNDFQKGDIAEGYSVSREKKESFPLTVTSAQKNPTAFYLCASSIGWEEAFFGQGTRLTVV.

This clone has a handful of counts. The chain links TRBV18 to TRBJ1-6; TRBD1 aligns across 9 bases. CDR1 is KGHSH, CDR2 LQKENI, per germline. The CDR3 sequence is 14 residues long. Trimming at V came to 5 bases and at J to 7 bases, leaving 3 bases not matched to a gene. Written as DNA, the CDR3 is TGTGCCAGCTCATGGGGACAGGGCAATTCACCCCTCCACTTT. Protein product: CASSWGQGNSPLHF.